This T cell receptor beta chain is from a study of T cell responses to AZD1222 COVID-19 vaccine. The table came from immunoSEQ multiplex PCR; TCRdb's copy has only in-frame clones and leaves some out. This table has about 93,000 clones, about 86% appearing once. Study results and caveats: Dominant at 160-218 and 743-854, vaccine-associated CD4 TCRs also spanned spike.

Remarks on this clone: Its specificity is unknown.

The ends were cut back, 3 bases at V and 2 bases at J, with 12 bases in the middle. CDR3 length equals 14 residues. CDR1 and CDR2 (germline): SGHRS, YFSETQ. The receptor comes from an adult in good health. J is TRBJ2-7 and V is TRBV5-1; D gene unclear. The specimen was peripheral blood, collected on day 0 of AZD1222 vaccination. Here the CDR3 DNA reads TGCGCCAGCAGCTCGGACCGCCGGACCTACGAGCAGTACTTC. It translates to CASSSDRRTYEQYF.